This T cell receptor beta chain was found in a study of beta chain features in type 1 diabetes. Study background: Cells sorted and examined across all samples totaled roughly 100,000,000.

CDR1 is SGHNT and CDR2 is YYREEE in the germline V gene (reference sequence). The junction had 3 bases not matched to a gene; V was cut back by 4 bases and J by 3 bases. CDR3 size: 13 residues. Sorting that relied on CD45RO/CCR7/CD25/CD127/CD95/CD27 yielded CD4+ naive, central memory, regulatory and stem cell-like memory cells. Notes on this clone: Its specificity is not known.

Overall study findings and caveats: There was a moderate but significant shortening of TCRB CDR3s in all four CD4+ subsets of Type 1 diabetes patients. An over-representation of cells with high TCR expression could result from cDNA sequencing.

The entirety of the isolated RNA underwent reverse transcription, so expressed TCRB transcripts were sequenced. An average near 3.57 million reads came from naive, central memory and regulatory T cell samples. Measured with immunoSEQ multiplex PCR; TCRdb has only the in-frame clones, and not every one. The table has about 27,000 clones, around three fifths seen once. The sequence was collected from a woman under 30 with type 1 diabetes. Sequencing was carried out using Tregs from blood. The V call is TRBV5-4, the J call TRBJ1-1; the match to TRBD1 covers 7 bases. CDR3 coding DNA: TGTGCCAGCAGCGCCGACAGGGACACTGAAGCTTTCTTT. This translates into CASSADRDTEAFF. Complete variable domain (other parts from reference TRBV5-4 and TRBJ1-1): ETGVTQSPTHLIKTRGQQVTLRCSSQSGHNTVSWYQQALGQGPQFIFQYYREEENGRGNFPPRFSGLQFPNYSSELNVNALELDDSALYLCASSADRDTEAFFGQGTRLTVV.